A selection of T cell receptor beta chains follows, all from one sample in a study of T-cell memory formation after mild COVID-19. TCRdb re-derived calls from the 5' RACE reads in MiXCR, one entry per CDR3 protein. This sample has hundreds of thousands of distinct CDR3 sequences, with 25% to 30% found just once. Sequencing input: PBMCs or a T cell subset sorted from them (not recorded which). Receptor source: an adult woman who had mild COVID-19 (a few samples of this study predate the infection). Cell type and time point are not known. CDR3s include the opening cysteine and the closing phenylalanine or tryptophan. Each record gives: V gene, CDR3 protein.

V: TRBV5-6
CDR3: CASSKVDVPSYEQYF

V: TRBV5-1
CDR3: CASRLAGGRGDTQYF

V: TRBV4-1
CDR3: CASSPTRDGYEQYF

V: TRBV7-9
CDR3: CASSLGQKATGYTF

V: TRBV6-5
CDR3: CASSYIGTGELFF

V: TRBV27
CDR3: CASSSTGTSGYNEQFF

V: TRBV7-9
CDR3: CASSFNWGQINSPLHF

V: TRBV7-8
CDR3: CASSHPLAAQETQYF

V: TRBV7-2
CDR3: CASSLNRATQETQYF

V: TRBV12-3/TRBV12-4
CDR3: CASSTGRITEAFF

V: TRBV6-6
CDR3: CASSSTDTDTQYF

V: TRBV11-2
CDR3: CASSPHPGPLNTEAFF

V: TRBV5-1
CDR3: CASSFDSYTEAFF

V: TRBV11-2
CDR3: CASSLVDSPNTGELFF

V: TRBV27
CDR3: CASSLATGGIGELFF

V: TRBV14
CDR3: CASSPSRGAGGYTF

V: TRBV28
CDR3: CASSLRAEQYF

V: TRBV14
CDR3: CASSQKLAEETQYF

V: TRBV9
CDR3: CASSPVPGTYEQYF

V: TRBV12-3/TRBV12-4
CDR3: CASSPFRPGQGTLHF